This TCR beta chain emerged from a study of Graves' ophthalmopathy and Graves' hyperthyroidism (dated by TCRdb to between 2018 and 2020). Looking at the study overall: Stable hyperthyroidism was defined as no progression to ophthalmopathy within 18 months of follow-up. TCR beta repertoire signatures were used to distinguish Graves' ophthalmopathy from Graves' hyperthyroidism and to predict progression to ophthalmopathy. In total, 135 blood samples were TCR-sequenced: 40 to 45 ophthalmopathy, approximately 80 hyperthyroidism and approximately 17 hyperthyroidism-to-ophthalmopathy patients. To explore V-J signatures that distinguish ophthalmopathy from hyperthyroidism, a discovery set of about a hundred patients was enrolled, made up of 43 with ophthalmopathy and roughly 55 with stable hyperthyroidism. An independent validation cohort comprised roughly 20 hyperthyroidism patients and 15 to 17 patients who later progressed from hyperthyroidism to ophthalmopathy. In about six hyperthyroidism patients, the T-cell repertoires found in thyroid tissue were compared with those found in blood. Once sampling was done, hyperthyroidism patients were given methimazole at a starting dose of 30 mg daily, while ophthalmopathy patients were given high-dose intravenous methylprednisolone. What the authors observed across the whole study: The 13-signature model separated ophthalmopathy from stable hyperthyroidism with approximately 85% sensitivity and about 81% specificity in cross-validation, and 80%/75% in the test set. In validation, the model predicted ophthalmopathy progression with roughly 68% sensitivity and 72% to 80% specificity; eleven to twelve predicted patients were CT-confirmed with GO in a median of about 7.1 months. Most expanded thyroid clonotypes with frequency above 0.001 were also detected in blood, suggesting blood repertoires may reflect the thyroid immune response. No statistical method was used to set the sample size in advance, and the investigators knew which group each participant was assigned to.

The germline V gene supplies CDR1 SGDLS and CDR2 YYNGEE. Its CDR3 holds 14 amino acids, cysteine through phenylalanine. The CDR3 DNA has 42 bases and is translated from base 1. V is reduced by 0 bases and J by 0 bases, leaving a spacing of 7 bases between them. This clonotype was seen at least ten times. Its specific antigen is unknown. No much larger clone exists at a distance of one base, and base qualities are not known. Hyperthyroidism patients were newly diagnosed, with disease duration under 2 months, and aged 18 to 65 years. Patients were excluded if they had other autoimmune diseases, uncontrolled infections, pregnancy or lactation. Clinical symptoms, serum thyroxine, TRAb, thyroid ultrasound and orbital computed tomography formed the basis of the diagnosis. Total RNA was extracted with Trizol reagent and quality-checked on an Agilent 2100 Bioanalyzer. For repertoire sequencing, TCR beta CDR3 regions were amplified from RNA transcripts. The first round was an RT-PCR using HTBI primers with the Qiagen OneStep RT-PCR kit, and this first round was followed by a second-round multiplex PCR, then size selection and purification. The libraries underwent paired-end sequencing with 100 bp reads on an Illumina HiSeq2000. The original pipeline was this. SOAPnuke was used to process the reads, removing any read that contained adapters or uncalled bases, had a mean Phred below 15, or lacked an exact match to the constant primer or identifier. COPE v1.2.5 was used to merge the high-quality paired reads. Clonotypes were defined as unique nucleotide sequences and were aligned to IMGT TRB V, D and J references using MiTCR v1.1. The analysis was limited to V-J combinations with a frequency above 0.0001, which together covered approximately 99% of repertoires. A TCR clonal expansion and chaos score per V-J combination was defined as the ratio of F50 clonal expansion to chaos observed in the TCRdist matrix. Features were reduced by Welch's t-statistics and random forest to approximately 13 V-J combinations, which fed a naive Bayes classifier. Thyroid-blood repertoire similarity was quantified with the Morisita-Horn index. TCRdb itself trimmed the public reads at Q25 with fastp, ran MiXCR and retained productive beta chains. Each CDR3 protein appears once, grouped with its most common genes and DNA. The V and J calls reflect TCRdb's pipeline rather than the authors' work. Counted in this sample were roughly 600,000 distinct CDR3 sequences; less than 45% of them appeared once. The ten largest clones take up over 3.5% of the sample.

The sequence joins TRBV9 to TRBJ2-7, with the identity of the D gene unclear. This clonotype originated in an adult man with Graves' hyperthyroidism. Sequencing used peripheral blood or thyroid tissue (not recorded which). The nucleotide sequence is TGTGCCAGCAGCGTAGGGAGTAGCTCCTACGAGCAGTACTTC. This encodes CASSVGSSSYEQYF.